This TCR beta chain originates from a study of blood T cells in healthy people across ages. Study-level points and caveats: The study regarded diversity estimates from one million T cells as underestimates. Naive T cell percentage showed a strong correlation with TCR beta diversity. Researchers said unsorted PBMCs prevented a conclusive naive versus antigen-experienced comparison.

This CDR3 has 16 residues. Trimming pared 1 base from V and 1 base from J, leaving 11 bases between. With a J-beta primer mix and a sample-barcoded 5' primer, a second PCR ran about 6 to 11 cycles. TCRdb re-derived calls from the 5' RACE reads in MiXCR, one entry per CDR3 protein. Among roughly 1.7 million distinct CDR3 sequences listed, roughly a third were seen once. As regards this clonotype: What it binds is unknown.

The chain employs TRBV12-3 or TRBV12-4 and TRBJ2-1; weak D call: TRBD1 (5 bases). The source of this sequence is a woman in her thirties in good health. Sequenced input: blood. In DNA form, the CDR3 reads TGTGCCAGCAGTTTAGTTATCAGGGAATCCTACAATGAGCAGTTCTTC. Residues: CASSLVIRESYNEQFF.